A single sample gave rise to the 27 T cell receptor beta chains below, sequenced in a study of response to subunit inactivated influenza vaccine. TCRdb passed the RT-PCR reads through MiXCR, listing each CDR3 protein once. The sample yields around 480,000 distinct CDR3 sequences, 11% seen once. Source: PBMCs from blood, taken 45 days after vaccination. All receptors come from a middle-aged man who received an inactivated influenza vaccine.

V is TRBV15 and J is TRBJ1-2, with D perhaps TRBD1 (5 bases). Per the germline V gene, CDR1 is LNHNV and CDR2 is YYDKDF (reference sequence). Trimming removed 0 bases from V and 7 bases from J, with 18 bases in between. The CDR3 spans 16 residues. CDR3: CATSRDLKGQGGGYTF. The CDR3 DNA follows: TGTGCCACCAGCAGAGATTTAAAGGGGCAGGGCGGTGGCTACACCTTC.

The V call is TRBV20-1, the J call TRBJ2-2; 7 bases match TRBD2. The CDR3 totals 14 residues. V lost 6 bases, J lost 4 bases, and 8 bases stayed unmatched. In germline, CDR1 is DFQATT, CDR2 SNEGSKA (reference sequence). As DNA, the CDR3 is TGCAGTGCAGCGCGGGGGTTGGGCACCGGGGAGCTGTTTTTT. Translating it yields CSAARGLGTGELFF.

In this sample, this clonotype turned up many times. The J gene is TRBJ1-4, the V gene TRBV12-3 or TRBV12-4; TRBD1 is a possible D gene (5 bases). This CDR3 has 13 amino acids. Between the trimmed V and J ends, which lost 2 bases and 11 bases, there was a span of 12 bases. The CDR3 DNA reads as TGTGCCAGCAGTTTATTCCGGGAGGGGAAACTGTTTTTT. Residues: CASSLFREGKLFF.

This clonotype occurred a few times. The genes are TRBV20-1 and TRBJ2-7; no firm D call. CDR3 length: 14 residues. The germline CDR1 and CDR2 sequences are DFQATT and SNEGSKA (reference sequence). The V end lost 4 bases, the J end lost 4 bases, and 17 bases lay between the germline ends. CDR3 DNA sequence: TGCAGTGCTACGGCGAGGCGCCTGACTTACGAGCAGTACTTC. This translates into CSATARRLTYEQYF.

This clonotype was counted a few times. Here the CDR3 DNA reads TGTGCCAGCAGCAAGGGACTAGCGGGAGCTCGAGATGAGCAGTTCTTC. Translated, it gives CASSKGLAGARDEQFF. This chain connects TRBV7-2 to TRBJ2-1; the match to TRBD2 covers 14 bases. V lost 5 bases, J lost 8 bases, and 8 bases stayed unmatched. This CDR3 contains 16 residues. Germline CDR1 and CDR2: SGHTA and FQGNSA.

This clonotype was seen ten or more times. The chain is built from TRBV4-2 and TRBJ2-5; 9 nucleotides line up with TRBD2. Germline CDR1 reads LGHNA; CDR2 reads YNFKEQ. The length of the CDR3 is 18 residues. The V gene end was trimmed by 3 bases and the J gene end by 5 bases; junction bases not matched to a gene: 16. CDR3 coding DNA: TGTGCCAGCAGCCATAACAACGCGGGAGGGCCGCTTGGCGAGACCCAGTACTTC. This encodes CASSHNNAGGPLGETQYF.

On this clonotype: A read error is possible here, since a much larger clone lies one base away. This chain links TRBV3-1 with TRBJ1-1; D is undetermined. V dropped 6 bases and J dropped 1 base, with 6 bases sitting between them. This CDR3 region has 12 residues. Germline V gene data show CDR1 as LGHDT and CDR2 as YNNKEL (reference sequence). CDR3 loop: CASRHENTEAFF. The CDR3 DNA reads TGTGCCAGCAGGCACGAGAACACTGAAGCTTTCTTT.

The CDR3 region has the DNA TGTGCCAGCGGTTACAGGGGGCGCGTAGATACGCAGTATTTT. The encoded protein is CASGYRGRVDTQYF. The chain carries TRBV7-6 and TRBJ2-3; 9 bases line up with TRBD1. V lost 8 bases, J lost 5 bases, and 8 bases stayed unmatched. The germline CDR1 and CDR2 sequences are SGHVS and FNYEAQ. The CDR3 length is 14 residues. The variable domain in full, with the rest retrieved from reference TRBV7-6 and TRBJ2-3, is GAGVSQSPRYKVTKRGQDVALRCDPISGHVSLYWYRQALGQGPEFLTYFNYEAQQDKSGLPNDRFSAERPEGSISTLTIQRTEQRDSAMYRCASGYRGRVDTQYFGPGTRLTVL.

Many counts were recorded for this clonotype. The chain joins TRBV10-3 to TRBJ2-7, with TRBD1 matching 7 bases. Germline V CDR1 and CDR2: ENHRY, SYGVKD. V lost 2 bases to trimming and J lost 0 bases; unmatched junction nucleotides: 7. The CDR3 covers 16 residues. CDR3 nucleotide sequence: TGTGCCATCAGTGAGGTAGACAGGGCGAGCTCCTACGAGCAGTACTTC. This sequence encodes CAISEVDRASSYEQYF.

This clonotype was observed a few times. The chain combines TRBV5-5 with TRBJ2-1, with 9 bases aligning to TRBD1. V lost 4 bases, J lost 0 bases, and 8 bases stayed unmatched. Germline V CDR1 and CDR2: SGHKS, YYEKEE (reference sequence). CDR3 length equals 17 residues. The CDR3 region is CASSTGTGSGSYNEQFF. DNA of the CDR3: TGTGCCAGCAGCACCGGGACAGGGTCTGGCTCCTACAATGAGCAGTTCTTC.

In this sample, this clonotype turned up a few times. The genes are TRBV12-3 or TRBV12-4 and TRBJ2-5, with D uncertain. V lost 6 bases and J 3 bases, leaving 11 bases between the germline ends. This CDR3 has 13 amino acids. The CDR3: CASRLTTEETQYF. CDR3 bases: TGTGCCAGCAGGTTGACAACGGAAGAGACCCAGTACTTC.

This clonotype turned up a few times. The rearrangement links TRBV5-5 to TRBJ1-1, with no clear D. Trimming cost V 5 bases and J 1 base, with 12 bases left between them. This CDR3 contains 14 residues. Germline assignment: CDR1 SGHKS and CDR2 YYEKEE (reference sequence). CDR3 coding DNA: TGTGCCAGCAGTCCGTTACGGACGAACACTGAAGCTTTCTTT. Translating gives CASSPLRTNTEAFF.

This clonotype was recorded at least ten times. The chain recombines TRBV5-6 with TRBJ2-1; 9 nucleotides match TRBD1. This CDR3 is 14 amino acids long. The J segment lost 4 bases and the V segment lost 7 bases, leaving 6 bases of the junction unmatched. The germline V gene has CDR1 SGHDT and CDR2 YYEEEE. The CDR3 DNA sequence: TGTGCCAGCGACCGGACAGGGGATTACAATGAGCAGTTCTTC. Its protein product is CASDRTGDYNEQFF.

In its sample, this clonotype was seen many times. The chain recombines TRBV28 with TRBJ2-3; 7 positions match TRBD1. Germline V gene sequence: CDR1 MDHEN, CDR2 SYDVKM. The CDR3 runs 15 residues. J lost 0 bases, V lost 5 bases, and 5 bases had no gene match. The CDR3 loop reads CASSVYRGSTDTQYF. In DNA form, the CDR3 reads TGTGCCAGCAGTGTCTACAGGGGAAGCACAGATACGCAGTATTTT. Drawing the rest from reference TRBV28 and TRBJ2-3, the complete variable domain is DVKVTQSSRYLVKRTGEKVFLECVQDMDHENMFWYRQDPGLGLRLIYFSYDVKMKEKGDIPEGYSVSREKKERFSLILESASTNQTSMYLCASSVYRGSTDTQYFGPGTRLTVL.

The genes are TRBV4-3 and TRBJ1-4; D is unclear. Germline V CDR1 and CDR2: LGHNA, YSLEER. CDR3 length equals 15 residues. V dropped 0 bases and J dropped 6 bases, with 11 bases sitting between them. In nucleotides, the CDR3 is TGCGCCAGCAGCCAAGATCCCTACGCTGATGAAAAACTGTTTTTT. This sequence encodes CASSQDPYADEKLFF.

This clonotype was counted only a few times. This CDR3 is CASSLLPADPYEQYF. For the CDR3, the DNA is TGTGCCAGCAGCTTGCTACCGGCAGACCCCTACGAGCAGTACTTC. V usage is TRBV5-5 and J usage is TRBJ2-7; no clear D. The germline V gene has CDR1 SGHKS and CDR2 YYEKEE (reference sequence). The CDR3 extends over 15 amino acids. Trimming left V 1 base short and J 2 bases short, with 13 bases between.

In this sample, this clonotype turned up many times. The gene calls are TRBV7-2 and TRBJ2-1; D is unresolved. CDR3 size: 16 residues. The V gene lost 5 bases and the J gene lost 0 bases, with 14 bases spanning the gap. Germline V gene sequence: CDR1 SGHTA, CDR2 FQGNSA. CDR3 amino acids: CASSHKRLSSYNEQFF. CDR3 in DNA: TGTGCCAGCAGCCATAAGCGCCTTAGCTCCTACAATGAGCAGTTCTTC.

CDR3 sequence reads: CASSPMRETQYF. The CDR3 DNA reads as TGTGCCAGCAGTCCAATGCGAGAGACCCAGTACTTC. The rearrangement uses TRBV6-5 and TRBJ2-5; D is unclear. Germline V gene data show CDR1 as MNHEY and CDR2 as SVGAGI. The germline V and J ends were trimmed by 5 bases and 4 bases, with 8 bases remaining between them. The CDR3 spans 12 residues.

This clonotype was found once. One base away lies a much larger clone, so this may be a sequencing read error. The chain uses TRBV24-1 and TRBJ2-1, with no clear D. The CDR3 spans 13 residues. CDR1 KGHDR and CDR2 SFDVKD come from the germline V gene. The DNA of the CDR3 is TGTGCCACCAGAGATTCCCCCCTGAATGAGCAGTTCTTC. Amino acids: CATRDSPLNEQFF.

This rearrangement joins TRBV7-9 to TRBJ1-5, with a tentative D call TRBD1 (5 bases). The V gene lost 5 bases and the J gene lost 3 bases, with 14 bases spanning the gap. Germline CDR1 SEHNR, CDR2 FQNEAQ (reference sequence). The CDR3 loop spans 15 amino acids. This CDR3 is CASSPGTGANQPQHF. As DNA, the CDR3 is TGTGCCAGCAGCCCTGGGACCGGGGCCAATCAGCCCCAGCATTTT.

This clonotype was seen more than once but under ten times. The genes are TRBV2 and TRBJ2-3; a possible D gene is TRBD2 (6 bases). V dropped 8 bases and J dropped 9 bases, with 12 bases sitting between them. The CDR3 has 11 amino acids. Germline V gene lookup returns CDR1 SNHLY and CDR2 FYNNEI. CDR3 in DNA: TGTGCCAGCCGGGAGAAGGCGACGCAGTATTTT. It yields the protein CASREKATQYF.

The chain joins TRBV24-1 to TRBJ2-5; 9 bases fit TRBD1. The CDR3 spans 16 residues. CDR1 KGHDR and CDR2 SFDVKD come from the germline V gene. J gave up 2 bases and V 5 bases, and 8 bases lay outside the gene matches. The CDR3 sequence is CATSAIQGTGQETQYF. For the CDR3, the DNA is TGTGCCACCAGTGCTATACAAGGGACAGGGCAAGAGACCCAGTACTTC.

The rearrangement links TRBV5-1 to TRBJ2-7; TRBD2 agrees at 8 bases. The J segment lost 1 base and the V segment lost 5 bases, leaving 8 bases of the junction unmatched. CDR3 size: 15 residues. CDR1 SGHRS and CDR2 YFSETQ come from the germline V gene. This chain's CDR3 is CASSFVSSGSYEQYF. CDR3 DNA sequence: TGCGCCAGCAGTTTTGTCTCTAGCGGGTCCTACGAGCAGTACTTC.

This clonotype was counted at least ten times. This sequence joins TRBV10-3 and TRBJ2-7, with D possibly TRBD2 on 5 matching bases. Trimming pared 6 bases from V and 6 bases from J, leaving 12 bases between. This CDR3 is 12 amino acids long. In germline, CDR1 is ENHRY, CDR2 SYGVKD. CDR3 residues: CAISGVEAEQYF. For the CDR3, the DNA is TGTGCCATCAGCGGAGTGGAGGCCGAGCAGTACTTC.

This clonotype was seen more than once but under ten times. The J gene is TRBJ1-1, the V gene TRBV5-1; D perhaps matches TRBD1 (6 bases). V lost 4 bases and J 0 bases, leaving 13 bases between the germline ends. This CDR3 region has 15 residues. The germline CDR1 and CDR2 sequences are SGHRS and YFSETQ. CDR3 loop: CASSLRDTMNTEAFF. CDR3 bases: TGCGCCAGCAGCCTCCGGGACACCATGAACACTGAAGCTTTCTTT.

This clonotype has only a few counts. This chain uses TRBV20-1 with TRBJ2-1; perhaps TRBD2 as D (6 bases). This CDR3 region has 14 residues. V was cut by 6 bases and J by 9 bases, with 21 bases left in between. Germline V gene lookup returns CDR1 DFQATT and CDR2 SNEGSKA (reference sequence). CDR3 loop: CSAHPRRLVVEQFF. DNA for the CDR3: TGCAGTGCCCACCCCCGGCGACTAGTAGTTGAGCAGTTCTTC.

The chain uses TRBV15 and TRBJ2-2; possibly TRBD1 for D (6 bases). This CDR3 has 14 residues. Germline V gene lookup returns CDR1 LNHNV and CDR2 YYDKDF (reference sequence). V was shortened by 9 bases and J by 1 base, with 12 bases between the two germline ends. CDR3 in amino acids: CATAGQMNTGELFF. CDR3 bases: TGTGCCACTGCTGGACAGATGAACACCGGGGAGCTGTTTTTT.